The clone carrying this TCR beta chain came up a few times. Its antigen is unknown. The data originate from a study of response to subunit inactivated influenza vaccine. Findings and limits, study-wide: Few new T cells, the authors suggested, are recruited by each seasonal influenza vaccination.

V gave up 7 bases and J gave up 3 bases; unmatched junction bases: 9. CDR3 length equals 15 residues. Germline CDR1 and CDR2: MGHRA and YSYEKL. One entry per CDR3 protein results from TCRdb running MiXCR on the RT-PCR reads. The table shows under 550,000 distinct CDR3 sequences, with about 7.2% occurring only once. This TCR derives from a man aged 50-75 years who received an inactivated influenza vaccine. Sequenced here: PBMCs from blood, sampled less than 25 months after vaccination. The V call is TRBV4-1, the J call TRBJ1-1; 9 nucleotides line up with TRBD1. The CDR3 here is CASTTQGAPDTEAFF. The CDR3 bases are TGCGCCAGCACCACACAGGGGGCGCCGGACACTGAAGCTTTCTTT.